Listed below are T cell receptor beta chains from one sample, sequenced in a study of beta chain features in type 1 diabetes. The method was immunoSEQ multiplex PCR; TCRdb's version includes in-frame clones alone and lacks a portion of them. Of about 450,000 clones listed, approximately 10% are singletons. Source material: naive CD4+ T cells from blood. The receptors originated from a woman between 18 and 29 years old in good health. Each CDR3 is given with its conserved first and last residue. Each record gives: clone size, D gene, J gene, V gene, CDR3 length, CDR3 protein, CDR3 DNA. The D gene is left open where the match is weak. Size is omitted from some rows. Given values are once, few, many or a class for expanded clones.

>few|.|TRBJ1-1|TRBV7-9|14
CASSLVLLNTEAFF
TGTGCCAGCAGCTTAGTCCTATTGAACACTGAAGCTTTCTTT
>.|.|TRBJ2-3|TRBV5-1|15
CASSLAPMRTDTQYF
TGCGCCAGCAGCTTGGCCCCTATGAGGACAGATACGCAGTATTTT
>few|TRBD1|TRBJ2-5|TRBV10-3|17
CAISESLGQGQGKTQYF
TGTGCCATCAGTGAGTCGCTTGGACAGGGTCAGGGTAAGACCCAGTACTTC
>.|.|TRBJ2-7|TRBV2|15
CASSERAASSYEQYF
TGTGCCAGCAGTGAAAGGGCAGCCTCGAGCTACGAGCAGTACTTC
>few|TRBD1|TRBJ2-7|TRBV5-4|14
CASSRTGLTYEQYF
TGTGCCAGCAGCCGGACAGGGCTAACCTACGAGCAGTACTTC
>few|TRBD1|TRBJ1-6|TRBV6-5|16
CASSSQGQGGNSPLHF
TGTGCCAGCAGTTCCCAGGGACAGGGAGGGAATTCACCCCTCCACTTT
>.|TRBD1|TRBJ1-3|TRBV4-1|19
CASSQTSIGRGSSGNTIYF
TGCGCCAGCAGCCAAACAAGCATTGGCAGGGGGAGTTCTGGAAACACCATATATTTT
>once|.|TRBJ1-1|TRBV5-4|12
CASSLAGGEAFF
TGTGCCAGCAGCTTGGCGGGGGGTGAAGCTTTCTTT
>.|TRBD1|TRBJ2-2|TRBV4-3|16
CASSSQPGQRTGELFF
TGCGCCAGCAGCTCTCAACCGGGACAGCGGACCGGGGAGCTGTTTTTT
>.|.|TRBJ2-7|TRBV7-8|16
CASSLPRARPTYEQYF
TGTGCCAGCAGCTTGCCTCGAGCGAGACCGACCTACGAGCAGTACTTC
>few|.|TRBJ2-1|TRBV21-1|16
CASSKVGTGSENEQFF
.
>.|.|TRBJ1-1|TRBV4-2|15
CASSQAKQMNTEAFF
TGTGCCAGCAGCCAAGCTAAACAGATGAACACTGAAGCTTTCTTT
>.|.|TRBJ2-3|TRBV11-2|14
CASSWNGGTDTQYF
TGTGCCAGCAGCTGGAATGGAGGCACAGATACGCAGTATTTT